The source of this TCR beta chain is a study of T cells after yellow fever vaccination. TCRdb called the 5' RACE reads again in MiXCR, with one record for every CDR3 protein. The sample records fewer than 450,000 distinct CDR3 sequences, around 4.1% being singletons. This clonotype was counted only a few times. From germline, CDR1 is KGHSH and CDR2 LQKENI. The length of the CDR3 is 15 residues. The ends were cut back, 6 bases at V and 0 bases at J, with 12 bases in the middle. J is TRBJ2-1 and V is TRBV18, with TRBD2 as a possible D gene (5 bases). The sequencing used PBMCs, collected 5 days after the yellow fever booster vaccination. The TCR was taken from a man aged 18 to 30 who received the YFV17D yellow fever vaccine. CDR3 residues: CASSPGLVSYNEQFF. The CDR3 DNA is TGTGCCAGCTCCCCAGGACTCGTCTCCTACAATGAGCAGTTCTTC.